The table lists the clone carrying this T cell receptor (beta chain) with a few counts. Its antigen remains unidentified. TCRdb independently ran MiXCR on the 5' RACE reads; one entry per CDR3 protein. The sample has around 530,000 distinct CDR3 sequences, around a sixth seen once; the top ten hold 15% to 20%. These data originate in a study of T cells after yellow fever vaccination. Study-wide points: The booster response re-showed most primary clones: 96% CD4, more than 70% CD8.

This CDR3 has 15 amino acids. The V gene end was trimmed by 7 bases and the J gene end by 9 bases; junction bases not matched to a gene: 14. Per germline, CDR1 SGHVS and CDR2 FQNEAQ. The V gene is TRBV7-8, the J gene TRBJ2-7; 11 bases map to TRBD2. The sequenced sample was PBMCs, obtained around 5 days after the first yellow fever vaccination. This clonotype originated in a man between 18 and 35 years old who received the YFV17D yellow fever vaccine. CDR3 sequence reads: CASTQRRLAGGRQYF. The CDR3 DNA follows: TGTGCCAGCACCCAACGGAGGCTAGCGGGGGGCCGGCAGTACTTC.